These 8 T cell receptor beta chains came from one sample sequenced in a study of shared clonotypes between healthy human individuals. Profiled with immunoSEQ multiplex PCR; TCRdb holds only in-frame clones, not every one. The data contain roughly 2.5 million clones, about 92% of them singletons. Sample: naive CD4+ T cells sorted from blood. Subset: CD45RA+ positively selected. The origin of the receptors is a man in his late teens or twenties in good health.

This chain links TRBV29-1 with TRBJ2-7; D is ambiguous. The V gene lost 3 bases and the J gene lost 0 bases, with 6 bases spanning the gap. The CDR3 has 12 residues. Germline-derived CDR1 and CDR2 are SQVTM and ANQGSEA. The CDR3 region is CSVDDNSYEQYF. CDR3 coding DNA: TGCAGCGTTGACGACAACTCCTACGAGCAGTACTTC.

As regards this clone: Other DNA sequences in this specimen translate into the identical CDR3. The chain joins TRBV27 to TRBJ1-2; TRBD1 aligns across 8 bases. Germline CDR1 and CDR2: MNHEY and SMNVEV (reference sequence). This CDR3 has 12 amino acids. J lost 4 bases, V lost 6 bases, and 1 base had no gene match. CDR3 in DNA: TGTGCCAGCAGCACAGGGGGCTATGGCTACACCTTC. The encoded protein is CASSTGGYGYTF.

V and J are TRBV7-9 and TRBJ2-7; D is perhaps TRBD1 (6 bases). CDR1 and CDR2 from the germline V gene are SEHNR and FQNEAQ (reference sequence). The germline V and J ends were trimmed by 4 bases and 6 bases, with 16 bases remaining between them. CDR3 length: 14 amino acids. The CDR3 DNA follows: TGTGCCAGCAGCTCAGTACAGGGATGGGGCGAGCAGTACTTC. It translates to CASSSVQGWGEQYF.

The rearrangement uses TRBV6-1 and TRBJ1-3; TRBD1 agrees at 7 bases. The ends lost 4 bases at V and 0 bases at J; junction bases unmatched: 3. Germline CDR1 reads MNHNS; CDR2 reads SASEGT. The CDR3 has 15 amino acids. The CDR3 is CASSATGSSGNTIYF. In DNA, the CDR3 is TGTGCCAGCAGTGCGACAGGGAGCTCTGGAAACACCATATATTTT.

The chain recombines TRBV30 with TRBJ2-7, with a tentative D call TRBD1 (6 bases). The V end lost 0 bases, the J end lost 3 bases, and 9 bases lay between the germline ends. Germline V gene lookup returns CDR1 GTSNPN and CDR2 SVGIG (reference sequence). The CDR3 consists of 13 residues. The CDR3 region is CAWSVQGNYEQYF. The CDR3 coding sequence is TGTGCCTGGAGTGTACAGGGTAACTACGAGCAGTACTTC.

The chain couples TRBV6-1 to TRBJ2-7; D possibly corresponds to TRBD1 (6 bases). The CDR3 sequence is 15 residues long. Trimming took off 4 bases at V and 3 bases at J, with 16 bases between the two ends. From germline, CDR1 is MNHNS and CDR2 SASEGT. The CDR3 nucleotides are TGTGCCAGCAGTGGTCACAGGGTAAAATTCTACGAGCAGTACTTC. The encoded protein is CASSGHRVKFYEQYF.

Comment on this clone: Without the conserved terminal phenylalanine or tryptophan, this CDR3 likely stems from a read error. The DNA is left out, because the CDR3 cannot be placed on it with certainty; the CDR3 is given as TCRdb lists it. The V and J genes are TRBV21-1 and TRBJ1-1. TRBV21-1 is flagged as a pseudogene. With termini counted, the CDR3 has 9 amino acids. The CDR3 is CASSRPLGG.

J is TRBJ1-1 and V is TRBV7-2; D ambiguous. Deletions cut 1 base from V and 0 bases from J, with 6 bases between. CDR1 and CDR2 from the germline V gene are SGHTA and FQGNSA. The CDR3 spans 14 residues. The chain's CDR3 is CASSLVGVNTEAFF. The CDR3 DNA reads TGTGCCAGCAGCTTAGTCGGGGTGAACACTGAAGCTTTCTTT.